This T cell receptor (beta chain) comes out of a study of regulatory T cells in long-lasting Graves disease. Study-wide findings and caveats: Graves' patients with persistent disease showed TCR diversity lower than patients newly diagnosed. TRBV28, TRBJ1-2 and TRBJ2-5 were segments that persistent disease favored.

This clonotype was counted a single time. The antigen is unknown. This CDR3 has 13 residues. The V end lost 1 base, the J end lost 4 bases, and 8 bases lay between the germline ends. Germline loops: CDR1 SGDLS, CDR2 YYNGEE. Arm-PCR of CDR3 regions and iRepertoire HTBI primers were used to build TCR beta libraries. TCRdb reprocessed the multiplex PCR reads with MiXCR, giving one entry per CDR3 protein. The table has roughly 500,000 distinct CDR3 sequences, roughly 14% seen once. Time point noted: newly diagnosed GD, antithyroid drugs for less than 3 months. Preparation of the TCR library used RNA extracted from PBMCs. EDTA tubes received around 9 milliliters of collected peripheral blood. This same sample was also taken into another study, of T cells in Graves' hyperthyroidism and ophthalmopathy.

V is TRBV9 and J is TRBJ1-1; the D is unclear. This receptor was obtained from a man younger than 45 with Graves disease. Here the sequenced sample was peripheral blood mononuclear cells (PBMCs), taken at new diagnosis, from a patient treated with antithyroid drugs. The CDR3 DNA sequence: TGTGCCAGCAGCGTAATCTCAGGCACTGAAGCTTTCTTT. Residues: CASSVISGTEAFF.